These T cell receptor beta chains were read from a single sample in a study of blood T cell repertoires in COVID-19. Some clones are missing from TCRdb's copy, which holds only in-frame ones; the method was immunoSEQ multiplex PCR. Of 90,000 to 140,000 clones in the sample, around 76% were seen once. Sequencing was carried out using peripheral blood. Receptor source: a woman in her 70s with acute or convalescent COVID-19. CDR3s include the opening cysteine and the closing phenylalanine or tryptophan. The order of the fields is J gene, clone size, CDR3 length, D gene, V gene, CDR3 DNA, CDR3 protein. A D gene is named only where the DNA matches it firmly. Rows give clone size only sometimes, using once, few, many, or a class for an expanded clone.

>TRBJ1-5|-|12|-|TRBV28
TGTGCCAGCAGTTCGCCCCCGGGAGGACCCTATTTT
CASSSPPGGPYF
>TRBJ1-1|few|13|-|TRBV3-1/TRBV3-2
TGTGCCAGCAGCCCGGGGGGGGGCACTGAAGCTTTCTTT
CASSPGGGTEAFF
>TRBJ1-1|-|17|TRBD1|TRBV5-5
TGTGCCAGCAGCCTGCTTCCGGGGACAGGGCGAAACCATGAAGCTTTCTTT
CASSLLPGTGRNHEAFF
>TRBJ2-1|few|18|TRBD2|TRBV16
TGTGCCAGCAGCCCCCCAGAGATAAGGTCTAGCGGCTACAATGAGCAGTTCTTC
CASSPPEIRSSGYNEQFF
>TRBJ2-2|-|14|-|TRBV7-9
TGTGCCAGCAGCCCCCTTATAATCACCGGGGAGCTGTTTTTT
CASSPLIITGELFF
>TRBJ2-1|-|17|TRBD2|TRBV28
TGTGCCAGCAGACCCTCCACGACTAGCGGGGGGGCGAGTGAGCAGTTCTTC
CASRPSTTSGGASEQFF
>TRBJ2-3|-|16|TRBD1|TRBV4-1
TGCGCCAGCAGCCCAACGGGGACAGGGGGTAGGGGTACGCAGTATTTT
CASSPTGTGGRGTQYF
>TRBJ1-1|-|14|TRBD1|TRBV30
TGTGCCTGGAGTAAGGACAGGTTGAACACTGAAGCTTTCTTT
CAWSKDRLNTEAFF
>TRBJ2-7|-|15|-|TRBV3-1/TRBV3-2
TGTGCCAGCAGCCAAGGCGGGGCAGGGGGCTACGAGCAGTACTTC
CASSQGGAGGYEQYF
>TRBJ2-3|-|16|-|TRBV19
TGTGCCAGTAGTAAGAGGGGGGGAGGCAGCACAGATACGCAGTATTTT
CASSKRGGGSTDTQYF
>TRBJ1-3|few|14|TRBD1|TRBV5-1
TGCGCCAGCAGCGAACAGGGGTCTGGAAACACCATATATTTT
CASSEQGSGNTIYF
>TRBJ1-1|-|13|-|TRBV6-2/TRBV6-3
TGTGCCAGCAGTTACCAACAGCAGGATGAAGCTTTCTTT
CASSYQQQDEAFF
>TRBJ2-1|-|16|TRBD2|TRBV24-1
TGTGCCACCAGTGATAGTTCGGGGGGGTCGACCAATGAGCAGTTCTTC
CATSDSSGGSTNEQFF
>TRBJ2-2|-|13|-|TRBV2
TGTGCCAGCAGTGTTTACAGGGCCGGGGAGCTGTTTTTT
CASSVYRAGELFF
>TRBJ1-6|once|16|-|TRBV21-1
TGTGCCAGCAGCACACCCATGACAGTTGAGAATTCACCCCTCCACTTT
CASSTPMTVENSPLHF
>TRBJ1-1|-|13|TRBD1|TRBV6-5
TGTGCCACCACTCGACAGGGGAGGCCTGAAGCTTTCTTT
CATTRQGRPEAFF
>TRBJ1-1|-|13|-|TRBV30
TGTGCCTGGAGTGTAAGCAGGGGCACTGAAGCTTTCTTT
CAWSVSRGTEAFF
>TRBJ2-2|many|12|-|TRBV29-1
TGCAGCGTTGAAACTAACACCGGGGAGCTGTTTTTT
CSVETNTGELFF
>TRBJ1-6|few|14|TRBD1|TRBV14
TGTGCCAGCAGCCGAACAGGGGGAAATTCACCCCTCCACTTT
CASSRTGGNSPLHF
>TRBJ1-1|-|14|TRBD1|TRBV3-1/TRBV3-2
TGTGCCAGCAGCCGAAGACAGGGGGCTTCTGAAGCTTTCTTT
CASSRRQGASEAFF
>TRBJ1-2|-|13|-|TRBV15
TGTGCCACCAGCAGAGTGGGAGGCTATGGCTACACCTTC
CATSRVGGYGYTF
>TRBJ2-2|-|14|-|TRBV6-1
TGTGCCAGCAGGGAAGGGGAGAACCACGGGGAGCTGTTTTTT
CASREGENHGELFF
>TRBJ2-3|-|11|-|TRBV6-1
TGTGCCAGCAGTGAACGAGATACGCAGTATTTT
CASSERDTQYF
>TRBJ2-3|-|15|TRBD1|TRBV6-5
TGTGCCAGCAGTCTAAACCGGGACAGGGAAAGCACGCAGTATTTT
CASSLNRDRESTQYF
>TRBJ2-3|-|15|-|TRBV9
TGTGCCAGCAGCGTACAGGGAGGAATCACAGATACGCAGTATTTT
CASSVQGGITDTQYF
>TRBJ1-1|once|12|-|TRBV10-3
TGTGCCACTATGGACATGAACACTGAAGCTTTCTTT
CATMDMNTEAFF
>TRBJ2-1|-|15|TRBD1|TRBV7-9
TGTGCCAGCAGCATGGGACAGGGGGCGGACAATGAGCAGTTCTTC
CASSMGQGADNEQFF
>TRBJ2-1|-|14|-|TRBV5-1
TGCGCCAGCAGCTTGGAGACAGGATACAATGAGCAGTTCTTC
CASSLETGYNEQFF
>TRBJ2-2|-|16|TRBD1|TRBV5-1
TGCGCCAGCAATTTGGGCACAGGGGCCATCACCGGGGAGCTGTTTTTT
CASNLGTGAITGELFF
>TRBJ1-1|-|15|TRBD1|TRBV30
TGTGCCCGGGGGAGACAGGGCCCTCAAGGGACTGAAGCTTTCTTT
CARGRQGPQGTEAFF
>TRBJ2-7|few|15|TRBD1|TRBV7-2
TGTGCCAGCAGCCCGACAGGGGGCCACTCCTACGAGCAGTACTTC
CASSPTGGHSYEQYF
>TRBJ2-3|once|13|-|TRBV24-1
TGTGCCACCAGTCTCGGGGGCACAGATACGCAGTATTTT
CATSLGGTDTQYF
>TRBJ1-4|-|16|-|TRBV2
TGTGCCAGCAGTGAAGCGCTTCGGCAGGAAAGTGAAAAACTGTTTTTT
CASSEALRQESEKLFF
>TRBJ2-7|-|14|-|TRBV30
TGTGCCTGGAGTGGCCACGGGGGTACCTACGAGCAGTACTTC
CAWSGHGGTYEQYF
>TRBJ1-3|-|16|-|TRBV28
TGTGCCAGCAGTTTAGGCCGGGGGTTCTCTGGAAACACCATATATTTT
CASSLGRGFSGNTIYF
>TRBJ2-7|-|15|TRBD2|TRBV3-1/TRBV3-2
TGTGCCAGCAGCCAACAACCCTCGACTAGCTCGACCCCCGACTTC
CASSQQPSTSSTPDF
>TRBJ2-3|-|16|-|TRBV19
TGTGCCAGTAGTGGGGTTCTAGCGAACACCCCAGATACGCAGTATTTT
CASSGVLANTPDTQYF
>TRBJ2-1|-|16|TRBD2|TRBV15
TGTGCCACACAGCGGGACCCCAATCCCTCCTACAATGAGCAGTTCTTC
CATQRDPNPSYNEQFF
>TRBJ1-4|few|13|-|TRBV6-5
TGTGCCAGCCTCGACGGGGGCGGGAGAAAACTGTTTTTT
CASLDGGGRKLFF
>TRBJ1-5|-|15|-|TRBV23-1
TGCGCCAGCAGTCCCCGGGGGGTGGGCAATCAGCCCCAGCATTTT
CASSPRGVGNQPQHF
>TRBJ2-5|-|14|TRBD1|TRBV24-1
TGTGCCACCAGCGTAGGGGGGACAGGAGAGACCCAGTACTTC
CATSVGGTGETQYF
>TRBJ2-5|few|13|-|TRBV3-1/TRBV3-2
TGTGCCAGCAGGTTTTATAGGGGTGAGACCCAGTACTTC
CASRFYRGETQYF
>TRBJ2-2|-|14|-|TRBV5-4
TGTGCCAGCAGGTTCTCCGGGAGCGCCGGGGAGCTGTTTTTT
CASRFSGSAGELFF
>TRBJ2-1|-|14|-|TRBV6-5
TGTGCCAGCAGAGGAGGGGGGGCCTACGGTGAGCAGTTCTTC
CASRGGGAYGEQFF
>TRBJ2-4|-|15|-|TRBV25-1
TGTGCCAGCAGTGCCCCTGGAGGGGCCAAAAACATTCAGTACTTC
CASSAPGGAKNIQYF
>TRBJ2-2|-|16|-|TRBV5-1
TGCGCCAGCACTATTACCGGGACACAGAACACCGGGGAGCTGTTTTTT
CASTITGTQNTGELFF